The 9 T cell receptor beta chains in this list originate from one sample, sequenced in a study of blood T cell repertoires in COVID-19. Some clones are missing from TCRdb's copy, which holds only in-frame ones; the method was immunoSEQ multiplex PCR. The repertoire has over 150,000 clones, around 85% of them found once; the top ten carry roughly 0.6%. Sequencing input: peripheral blood. These TCRs come from a man in his fifties or sixties with COVID-19, enrolled during active disease.

This clone was observed a single time. The chain couples TRBV18 to TRBJ2-1; the D is unclear. The length of the CDR3 is 14 residues. V gave up 1 base and J gave up 9 bases, with 13 bases separating them. The germline gives CDR1 KGHSH, CDR2 LQKENI. CDR3 amino acids: CASSPLEPAGEQFF. Written as DNA, the CDR3 is TGTGCCAGCTCACCACTGGAGCCAGCTGGTGAGCAGTTCTTC.

This chain connects TRBV11-2 to TRBJ1-2, with 7 bases that match TRBD1. The CDR3 totals 17 residues. Looked up from germline, CDR1 is SGHAT and CDR2 is FQNNGV. V shed 4 bases, J shed 5 bases, and the junction held 16 bases outside the gene matches. In DNA form, the CDR3 reads TGTGCCAGCAGCTCCCCGGGACAGCAAAGCCGACTTTATGGCTACACCTTC. This translates into CASSSPGQQSRLYGYTF.

This clone was detected only a few times. The rearrangement links TRBV28 to TRBJ1-2; 10 nucleotides align to TRBD1. CDR3 length: 16 residues. The germline V gene has CDR1 MDHEN and CDR2 SYDVKM. Trimming at V came to 5 bases and at J to 3 bases, leaving 9 bases not matched to a gene. CDR3 DNA: TGTGCCAGCAGTGTAGGGACAGGGGCTTATTACTATGGCTACACCTTC. It translates to CASSVGTGAYYYGYTF.

The rearrangement links TRBV6-5 to TRBJ1-2, with a weak D call TRBD1 (6 bases). CDR1 is MNHEY, CDR2 SVGAGI, per germline. The CDR3 is 12 amino acids. The V gene lost 7 bases and the J gene lost 7 bases, with 13 bases spanning the gap. The CDR3 loop is CASNAGGAGYTF. CDR3 nucleotides: TGTGCCAGCAACGCCGGGGGGGCTGGCTACACCTTC.

The chain uses TRBV7-2 and TRBJ1-1, with a tentative D call TRBD1 (5 bases). From germline, CDR1 is SGHTA and CDR2 FQGNSA. Trimming pared 5 bases from V and 3 bases from J, leaving 13 bases between. The CDR3 is 14 amino acids. CDR3 coding DNA: TGTGCCAGCAGCGCGAAGTGGGGGGACACTGAAGCTTTCTTT. Translated, it gives CASSAKWGDTEAFF.

The chain joins TRBV19 to TRBJ1-5; TRBD1 agrees at 7 bases. This CDR3 is built from 16 residues. Germline CDR1 and CDR2: LNHDA and SQIVND (reference sequence). V gave up 3 bases and J gave up 3 bases; unmatched junction bases: 8. The CDR3 coding sequence is TGTGCCAGTAGTATGACACAGGGGTATAACAATCAGCCCCAGCATTTT. This codes for CASSMTQGYNNQPQHF.

The chain combines TRBV28 with TRBJ2-1; tentatively, D is TRBD2 (7 bases). V lost 3 bases, J lost 7 bases, and 19 bases lay in between. Germline assignment: CDR1 MDHEN and CDR2 SYDVKM. The CDR3 is made up of 16 amino acids. The CDR3 nucleotides read TGTGCCAGCAGTTTCCACAGGGAGGGGAGTGAAAATGAGCAGTTCTTC. Amino acid sequence: CASSFHREGSENEQFF.

There are a few counts of this clone. The chain links TRBV4-2 to TRBJ2-1, with TRBD2 identical over 7 bases. Germline assignment: CDR1 LGHNA and CDR2 YNFKEQ. The J segment lost 7 bases and the V segment lost 3 bases, leaving 15 bases of the junction unmatched. The CDR3 is made up of 17 amino acids. CDR3 coding DNA: TGTGCCAGCAGCCATGGACAACTGCGGGGGAATAGGAATGAGCAGTTCTTC. The encoded protein is CASSHGQLRGNRNEQFF.

The V and J genes are TRBV7-8 and TRBJ2-2, with D uncertain. Per the germline V gene, CDR1 is SGHVS and CDR2 is FQNEAQ. V lost 5 bases and J lost 6, with 10 bases in between. The length of the CDR3 is 13 residues. This chain's CDR3 is CASSSLQAGELFF. The CDR3 DNA reads as TGTGCCAGCAGCAGCCTCCAGGCCGGGGAGCTGTTTTTT. The entire variable domain, with the rest obtained from reference TRBV7-8 and TRBJ2-2, is as follows: GAGVSQSPRYKVAKRGQDVALRCDPISGHVSLFWYQQALGQGPEFLTYFQNEAQLDKSGLPSDRFFAERPEGSVSTLKIQRTQQEDSAVYLCASSSLQAGELFFGEGSRLTVL.